This T cell receptor beta chain stems from a study of blood T cell repertoires in COVID-19. The CDR3 sequence is 14 residues long. The V gene lost 5 bases and the J gene lost 3 bases, with 11 bases spanning the gap. Germline CDR1 reads SEHNR; CDR2 reads FQNEAQ (reference sequence). Libraries were prepared by immunoSEQ multiplex PCR; TCRdb keeps only in-frame clonotypes and omits some of them. The repertoire holds approximately 300,000 clones, roughly 90% seen once, with roughly 7.3% in the top ten. The sample taken for sequencing was peripheral blood. The sequence derives from a woman aged 30 to 39 with COVID-19, enrolled during active disease. V usage is TRBV7-9 and J usage is TRBJ1-3; D may be TRBD1 (5 bases). The CDR3 spells CASSPSGGGNTIYF. CDR3 in DNA: TGTGCCAGCAGCCCCTCCGGGGGTGGAAACACCATATATTTT.